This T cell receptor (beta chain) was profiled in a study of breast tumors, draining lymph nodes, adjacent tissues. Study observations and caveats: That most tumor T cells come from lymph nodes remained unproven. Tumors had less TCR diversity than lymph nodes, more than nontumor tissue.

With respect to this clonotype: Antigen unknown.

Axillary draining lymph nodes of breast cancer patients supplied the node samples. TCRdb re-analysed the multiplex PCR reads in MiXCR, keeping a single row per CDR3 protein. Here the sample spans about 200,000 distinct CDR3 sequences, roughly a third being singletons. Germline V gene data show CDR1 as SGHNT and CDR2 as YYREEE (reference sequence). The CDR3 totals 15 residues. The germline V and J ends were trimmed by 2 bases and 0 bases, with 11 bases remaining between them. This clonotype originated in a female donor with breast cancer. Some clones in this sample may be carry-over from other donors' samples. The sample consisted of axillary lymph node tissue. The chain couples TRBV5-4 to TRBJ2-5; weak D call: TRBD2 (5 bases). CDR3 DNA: TGTGCCAGCAGCTTCGTTAGCGCGGACCAAGAGACCCAGTACTTC. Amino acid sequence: CASSFVSADQETQYF.